This entry is about one T cell receptor beta chain. The antigen is unknown. This entry is derived from a study of T-cell memory formation after mild COVID-19. Study outcomes and limitations: CD4/CD8 balance held among clones contracting day 15 to 85, and later expanders leaned CD4+.

TCRdb re-called the 5' RACE reads through MiXCR, storing one row per CDR3 protein. The sample contains roughly 250,000 distinct CDR3 sequences, approximately 15% of which appear only once. CDR3 length equals 14 residues. The V gene's germline CDR1 is MNHEY and CDR2 SVGAGI. V dropped 6 bases and J dropped 4 bases, with 16 bases sitting between them. The chain recombines TRBV6-5 with TRBJ2-7; D could derive from TRBD1 or TRBD2 (6 bases each). This sequence originates from a man aged 18 to 35 who had mild COVID-19 (a few samples of this study predate the infection). Cell type and time point are not known. The material sequenced was PBMCs or a T cell subset sorted from them (not recorded which). CDR3 in DNA: TGTGCCAGCAGACAGGTTCAGGGGACTTACGAGCAGTACTTC. Its translation is CASRQVQGTYEQYF.